This T cell receptor (beta chain) is drawn from a study of cytomegalovirus exposure and HLA in healthy donors (dated by TCRdb to the late 2010s). Regarding the research as a whole: According to an earlier analysis of 587 of the donors, some 180 million T cells yielded some 120 million unique TCR beta sequences and 276 Gb of sequence data. An early release covering approximately 600 HLA-typed donors comprised about 290 gigabases of sequencing data and tens of millions of unique TCR sequences. Among the approximately 400 genotyped donors, around 81% belonged to the genetic ancestry cluster associated with self-reported Caucasian donors. The aim of the study was to test whether cataloging public T cell receptors could identify signatures of past pathogen exposure. The study profiled the T cell repertoires of 500 to 800 subjects by immunosequencing and related them to cytomegalovirus serostatus. In addition to the first cohort of around 670 subjects, a separate validation cohort of over 90 different subjects was used. The study combined high-throughput TCR immunosequencing, statistical association of individual TCRs with disease status, and machine learning to predict cytomegalovirus infection status. A later analysis re-examined previously published TCR beta repertoires from just over 650 donors and added high-resolution HLA genotyping to investigate patterns of TCR occurrence. Rather than drawing on any new phenotypic data, the later analysis identified candidate immune exposures from TCR beta sequences and the way those sequences occurred across donors. An earlier analysis of several hundred of the donors applied high-throughput TCR beta sequencing to assess whether each TCR beta V gene segment acted as functional or pseudogenic. Alongside the repertoire data, information on donor age, sex, ethnicity and CMV serostatus was compiled. A later genetic analysis took genome-wide SNP genotypes for about 60% of the roughly 670 donors and used that subset as a discovery cohort. All discovery cohort repertoires had been generated on a single sequencing platform. HLA typing covered class I and class II loci at four-digit resolution. Typing coverage varied by locus: about 620-630 donors for A, B, C, DRB1 and DQB1; around 560 for DQA1; more than 600 for DPA1; roughly 450 for DPB1. About 5 DR-DQ haplotypes were handled as single units for association and clustering, since linkage in the cohort was strong. Across some 400 genotyped donors of the cohort, an average of about 250,000 unique TCR beta nucleotide sequences per donor were sequenced, and around 20% of those sequences were non-productive. Broader findings and caveats from the paper: A later analysis found that most CMV-associated TCR beta chains appeared HLA-restricted, with HLA associations seemingly driven largely by CMV exposure. In a later genetic analysis, a missense DCLRE1C variant was associated with V-gene and J-gene trimming of TCR beta chains, and the association was replicated in an independent cohort. In a later genetic analysis, fewer N-insertions in productive TCRs were reported among donors in an Asian-associated ancestry cluster than the approximately 710-donor mean. In vitro tests confirmed that three of the cytomegalovirus-associated TCR beta chains recognize cytomegalovirus antigens. Linkage disequilibrium might explain the correlated functional status among segregating V segments, but an unknown experimental factor could not be ruled out. Assigning TCR associations to individual alleles was difficult when HLA alleles, especially DR and DQ, strongly co-occurred. In the study, about 150 TCR beta chains were listed as associated with cytomegalovirus. The cohort was sequenced for TCR beta chains only, and without alpha or paired-chain data the features that could be detected were limited. Compared with equally common non-associated chains, HLA-associated TCR beta chains in a later analysis were more clonally expanded and had lower generation probabilities. A later analysis found that TCR association rates varied across HLA loci, with DRB1 alleles showing the most associated TCRs and HLA-C alleles the fewest. In an earlier analysis of some 640 of the donors, most TCR beta V segments were observed in productive rearrangements about 90% or about 30% of the time, broadly matching IMGT annotations. The only immune exposure information available for the cohort was CMV serostatus. Most TCR sequences were seen in very few donors, while some public TCRs were found in many individuals. A further reported finding was that TCR beta sequences accurately predicted the HLA-A and HLA-B alleles for most subjects in the first cohort. Specific HLA alleles were associated with 15,000 to 20,000 TCR beta sequences at a false discovery rate of 0.05 in a later analysis. Sequencing depth was assumed to be roughly uniform across donors in the presence/absence analyses, though that assumption may not hold. The authors suggested that the approach could potentially be extended to other disease states and immunological phenotypes. HLA typing was unavailable for some donors at each locus, so association tests used only the typed subset. Some IMGT-functional V segments, including TRBV6-2 and TRBV6-3, could not be told apart with the 87-base-pair reads, so those segments were excluded. Several of the top co-occurrence clusters appeared to be linked to parvovirus B19, influenza, CMV and Epstein-Barr virus, according to a later analysis. The classifier was reported to diagnose cytomegalovirus status with high specificity and sensitivity in both the original cohort and the validation cohort. Because counts were too low, some 17 rarely observed V segments, including chromosome 9 orphons, were excluded from the earlier analysis of around 590 of the donors. A cluster of highly shared sequence variants was judged likely to represent a technical artifact of the sequencing pipeline.

CDR1 and CDR2, per the germline V gene, are SGHRS and YFSETQ. V is trimmed back by 0 bases and J by 4 bases, and the junction contains 3 bases that no gene match accounts for. The CDR3 spans 15 residues, from the cysteine through the phenylalanine. The entry retains the CDR3 DNA only, 45 bases that are in frame from base 1. The cohort comprised around 700 healthy bone marrow donors. At the time of sampling, all cohort members were nominally healthy, though unrecorded immune exposures were likely present. The donor was CMV seropositive and was included in the group of 289 seropositive cohort members. Each donor provided a peripheral blood sample, and peripheral blood mononuclear cells were used for TCR beta sequencing. The Qiagen DNeasy Blood Extraction Kit was used to extract genomic DNA from the blood cell samples. To note about this clone: It lacks a known antigen. Per-base quality was not reported, and no clone a single base away is much larger than it.

The protocol used for the library was the immunoSEQ multiplex PCR assay. For the multiplex PCR, a mixture combining 60 forward primers for TCR Vbeta segments and 13 reverse primers for TCR Jbeta segments was used. Amplification of the CDR3 region of rearranged TCR beta genes was performed with a multiplex PCR assay on genomic DNA. The Illumina HiSeq System was used to sequence the amplified TCR beta libraries as 87-base-pair reads. Per the original workflow: A later analysis counted tens of millions of unique TCR beta chains across the 690 or so repertoires, and some 12 million of these chains were shared by at least two donors. Raw reads were error-corrected and collapsed into unique sequences by a nearest-neighbor algorithm in which closely related sequences were merged to remove PCR and sequencing errors. To assign V, D and J gene segments, CDR3 sequences were aligned to IMGT reference sequences. For a sequence to be retained, a match of at least six nucleotides to both a V gene segment and a J gene segment was required. A rearrangement counted as productive if the CDR3 had no stop codons and remained in frame with V and J, and every other rearrangement counted as non-productive. Following IMGT convention, CDR3 was defined as the stretch from the second conserved V-encoded cysteine up to the conserved J-encoded phenylalanine. The earlier analysis of some 600 of the donors excluded sequences that lacked an unambiguous match to a single V gene segment. In an earlier analysis of 587 of the donors, a V segment was called functional when productive rearrangements were above 56.7%, and segregating when the standard deviation between donors exceeded 5%. A statistical classification framework was developed to diagnose cytomegalovirus status using the catalog of TCR beta chain sequences. In a later analysis, TCR nucleotide sequences were compared against IMGT/GENE-DB human TR gene sequences so that V and J genes could be assigned. The TCRdist pipeline was used in a later analysis to assign CDR3 sequences and most-parsimonious VDJ recombination scenarios. In a later analysis, every TCR beta chain was defined by the combination of its CDR3 amino acid sequence and its V-gene family, and reads without a unique V-gene family were dropped. A later analysis removed over 500 highly shared, low-generation-probability nucleotide sequences to deal with suspected cross-contamination and a sequencing artifact. For each public chain, a later analysis derived a clonal expansion index from normalized ranks of inferred template counts within each repertoire. In a later analysis, generation probabilities were computed with a VDJ recombination model fitted to out-of-frame rearrangements, and the resulting probabilities were checked against IGoR. In a later analysis, TCR-TCR, TCR-HLA and TCR-CMV co-occurrence was scored with hypergeometric tests, and a repertoire-size bias correction was applied to TCR pairs. False discovery rates were estimated in a later analysis by permuting HLA or CMV assignments 20 times. In a later analysis, co-occurring TCRs were grouped using DBSCAN, and TCRdist sequence similarity was added for clustering within HLA-allele-positive subsets. Co-occurrence clustering excluded repertoires with fewer than 30,000 or more than 120,000 public chains, plus five with anomalous nucleotide sharing. Held by TCRdb, this immuneACCESS table contains in-frame sequences only and omits some clones. Under half of the omission traces to an unresolved V gene where checked; the cause of the rest is unknown. Clone size and V and J calls were adopted from that table, with D and trimming inferred from the DNA. This sample comprises 90,000 to 130,000 clones, about four fifths of them detected only once. The ten largest account for 20% to 25% of the sample.

The specimen sequenced was PBMCs. This sequence uses TRBV5-1 and TRBJ2-1; the junction holds 8 bases that match TRBD2. This clonotype originated in a young man in good health and CMV-seropositive. The CDR3 amino acid sequence is: CASSLGLASYNEQFF. The DNA sequence is as follows: TGCGCCAGCAGCTTGGGACTAGCGAGTTACAATGAGCAGTTCTTC.